This record looks at one T cell receptor beta chain sequence and its context. No antigen is known for it. Profiled with immunoSEQ multiplex PCR; TCRdb holds only in-frame clones, not every one. The repertoire holds tens of thousands of clones, with roughly 87% as singletons. The data derive from a study of a mutant IDH1 vaccine in newly diagnosed glioma. Study details: Patients previously underwent radiotherapy, temozolomide, or both, and most underwent both.

Time point indicated: week 47, end of study. In the vaccine, a single dose held 300 ug of the mutant IDH1 20-mer peptide, along with topical imiquimod. With 3 bases clipped from V and 4 bases from J, the junction kept 7 bases outside the gene matches. Germline V gives CDR1 LGHNA, CDR2 YSLEER. This CDR3 region has 15 residues. The chain employs TRBV4-3 and TRBJ1-1, with TRBD1 identical over 8 bases. The sample here was PBMCs, taken from a glioma patient whose treatment included an IDH1 peptide vaccine. The receptor was derived from a woman aged 45-65 years with glioma. In DNA form, the CDR3 reads TGCGCCAGCAGCCACTCCGACAGGGGTACCACTGAAGCTTTCTTT. Its protein is CASSHSDRGTTEAFF.